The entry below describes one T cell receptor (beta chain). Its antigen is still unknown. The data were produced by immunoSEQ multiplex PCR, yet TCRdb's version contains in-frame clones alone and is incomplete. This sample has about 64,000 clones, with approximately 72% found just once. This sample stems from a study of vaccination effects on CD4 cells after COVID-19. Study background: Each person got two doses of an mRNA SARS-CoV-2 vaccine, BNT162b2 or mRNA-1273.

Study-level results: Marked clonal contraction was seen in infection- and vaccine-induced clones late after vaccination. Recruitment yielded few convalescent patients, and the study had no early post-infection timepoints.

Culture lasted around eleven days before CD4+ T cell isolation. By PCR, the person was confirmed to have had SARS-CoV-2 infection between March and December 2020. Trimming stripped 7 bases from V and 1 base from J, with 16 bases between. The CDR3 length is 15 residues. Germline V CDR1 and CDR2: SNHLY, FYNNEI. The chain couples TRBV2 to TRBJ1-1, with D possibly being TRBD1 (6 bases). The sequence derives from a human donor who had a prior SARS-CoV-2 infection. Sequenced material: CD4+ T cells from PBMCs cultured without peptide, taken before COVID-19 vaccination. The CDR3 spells CASTMDSLANTEAFF. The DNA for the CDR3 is TGTGCCAGCACTATGGACAGTTTGGCGAACACTGAAGCTTTCTTT.